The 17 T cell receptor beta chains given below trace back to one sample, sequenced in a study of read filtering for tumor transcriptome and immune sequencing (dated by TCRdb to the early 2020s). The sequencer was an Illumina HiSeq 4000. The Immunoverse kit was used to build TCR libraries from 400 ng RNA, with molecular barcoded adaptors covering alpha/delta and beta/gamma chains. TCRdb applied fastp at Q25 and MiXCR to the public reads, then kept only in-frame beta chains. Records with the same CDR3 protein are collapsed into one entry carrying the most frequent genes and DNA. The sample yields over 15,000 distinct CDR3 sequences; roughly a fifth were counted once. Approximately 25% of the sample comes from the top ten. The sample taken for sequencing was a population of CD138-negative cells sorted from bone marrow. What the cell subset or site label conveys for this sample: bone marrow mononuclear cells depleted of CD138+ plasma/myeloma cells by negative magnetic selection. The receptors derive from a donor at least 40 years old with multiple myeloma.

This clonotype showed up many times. The CDR3 nucleotides are TGTGCCAGCACCGGAGGACTAGCGGGAGCCGGGGAGCTGTTTTTT. As protein: CASTGGLAGAGELFF. The rearrangement uses TRBV6-2 or TRBV6-3 and TRBJ2-2; 13 positions agree with TRBD2. The CDR3 runs 15 residues. J lost 6 bases, V lost 7 bases, and 5 bases had no gene match. Germline CDR1 MNHEY, CDR2 SVGEGT.

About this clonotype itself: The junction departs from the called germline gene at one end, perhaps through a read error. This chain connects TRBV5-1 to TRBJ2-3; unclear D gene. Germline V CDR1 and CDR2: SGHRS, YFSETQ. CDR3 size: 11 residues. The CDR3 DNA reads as TGCGCCAGCAGCTTGGATAGGGTTAGGGTTTTT. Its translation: CASSLDRVRVF.

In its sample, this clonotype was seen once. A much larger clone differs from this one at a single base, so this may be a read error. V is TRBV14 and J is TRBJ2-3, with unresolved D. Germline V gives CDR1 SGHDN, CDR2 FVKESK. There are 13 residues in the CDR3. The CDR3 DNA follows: TGTGCCAGCAGCCAAGGCTTCACAAATACGCAGTATTTT. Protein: CASSQGFTNTQYF.

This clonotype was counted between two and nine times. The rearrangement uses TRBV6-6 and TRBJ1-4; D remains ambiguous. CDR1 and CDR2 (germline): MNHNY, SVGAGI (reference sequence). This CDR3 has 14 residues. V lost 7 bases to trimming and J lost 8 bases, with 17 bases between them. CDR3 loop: CASTPRGLGEKLFF. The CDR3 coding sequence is TGTGCCAGCACCCCCCGAGGGTTAGGGGAAAAACTGTTTTTT.

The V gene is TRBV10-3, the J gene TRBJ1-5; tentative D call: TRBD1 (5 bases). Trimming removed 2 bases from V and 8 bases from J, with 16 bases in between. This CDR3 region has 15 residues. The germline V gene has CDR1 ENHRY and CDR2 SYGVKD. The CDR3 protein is CAISEGHTTGKPQHF. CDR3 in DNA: TGTGCCATCAGTGAGGGACACACAACGGGGAAGCCCCAGCATTTT.

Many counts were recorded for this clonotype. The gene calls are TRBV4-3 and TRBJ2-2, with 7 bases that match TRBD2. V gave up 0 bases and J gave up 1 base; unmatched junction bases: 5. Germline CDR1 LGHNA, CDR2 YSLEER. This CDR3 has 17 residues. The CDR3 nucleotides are TGCGCCAGCAGCCAAGATTTGGTAGCGGGGAACACCGGGGAGCTGTTTTTT. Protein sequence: CASSQDLVAGNTGELFF.

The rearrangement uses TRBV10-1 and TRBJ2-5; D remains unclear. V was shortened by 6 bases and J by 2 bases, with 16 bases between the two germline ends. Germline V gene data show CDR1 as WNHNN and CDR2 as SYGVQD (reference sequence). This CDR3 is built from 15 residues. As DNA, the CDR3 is TGCGCCAGCAGCGTACCTTTGGGGATTCAAGAGACCCAGTACTTC. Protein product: CASSVPLGIQETQYF.

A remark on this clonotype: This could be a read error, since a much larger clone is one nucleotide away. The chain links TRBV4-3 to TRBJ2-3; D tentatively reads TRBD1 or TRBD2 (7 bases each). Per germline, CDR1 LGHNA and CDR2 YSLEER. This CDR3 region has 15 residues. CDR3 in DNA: TGCGCCGGCAGGGGGAGGGGGCTAGCTGCAGATACGCAGTATTTT. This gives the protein CAGRGRGLAADTQYF.

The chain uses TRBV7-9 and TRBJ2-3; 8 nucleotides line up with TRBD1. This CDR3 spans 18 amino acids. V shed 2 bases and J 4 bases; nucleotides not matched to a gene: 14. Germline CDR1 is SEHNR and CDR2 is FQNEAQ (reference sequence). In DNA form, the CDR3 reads TGTGCCAGCAGCTTAATGCCGGGACAGGTCGGAGGTTCAGATACGCAGTATTTT. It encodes CASSLMPGQVGGSDTQYF.

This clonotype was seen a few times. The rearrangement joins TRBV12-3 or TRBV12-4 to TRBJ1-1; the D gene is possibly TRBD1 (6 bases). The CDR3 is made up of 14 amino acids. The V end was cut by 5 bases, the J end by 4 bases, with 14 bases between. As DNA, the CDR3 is TGTGCCAGCAGTCTACAGGGAGGGAGCACTGAAGCTTTCTTT. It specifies CASSLQGGSTEAFF.

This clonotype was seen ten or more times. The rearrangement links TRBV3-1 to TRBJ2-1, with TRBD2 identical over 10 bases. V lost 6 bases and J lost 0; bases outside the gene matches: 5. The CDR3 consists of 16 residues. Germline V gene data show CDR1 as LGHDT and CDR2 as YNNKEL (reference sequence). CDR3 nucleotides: TGTGCCAGCAGATCCCGACTAGCGGGCTCCTACAATGAGCAGTTCTTC. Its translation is CASRSRLAGSYNEQFF.

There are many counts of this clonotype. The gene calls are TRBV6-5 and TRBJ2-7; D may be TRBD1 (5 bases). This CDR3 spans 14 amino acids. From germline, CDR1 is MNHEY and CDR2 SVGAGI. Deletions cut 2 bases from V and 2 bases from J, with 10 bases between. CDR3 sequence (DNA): TGTGCCAGCAGTTACCGAGGCAGGGCCTACGAGCAGTACTTC. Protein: CASSYRGRAYEQYF.

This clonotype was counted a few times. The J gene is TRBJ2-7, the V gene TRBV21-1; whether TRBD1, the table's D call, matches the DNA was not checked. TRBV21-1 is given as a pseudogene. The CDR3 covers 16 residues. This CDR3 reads CASSPTPQGASYEQYF. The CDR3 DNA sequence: TGTGCCAGCAGCCCTACCCCGCAGGGGGCCTCCTACGAGCAGTACTTC.

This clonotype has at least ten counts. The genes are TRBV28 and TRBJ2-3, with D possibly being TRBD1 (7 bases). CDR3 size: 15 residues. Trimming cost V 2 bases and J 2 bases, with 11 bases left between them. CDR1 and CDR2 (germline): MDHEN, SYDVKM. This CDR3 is CASSLGGGLTDTQYF. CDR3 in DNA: TGTGCCAGCAGTTTAGGAGGGGGCCTCACAGATACGCAGTATTTT.

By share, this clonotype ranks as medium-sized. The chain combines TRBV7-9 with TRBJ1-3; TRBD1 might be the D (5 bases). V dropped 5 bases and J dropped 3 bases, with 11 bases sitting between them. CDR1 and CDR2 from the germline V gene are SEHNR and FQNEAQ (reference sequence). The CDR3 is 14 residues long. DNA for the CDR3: TGTGCCAGCAGCCCCCAGGGAGTTGGAAACACCATATATTTT. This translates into CASSPQGVGNTIYF.

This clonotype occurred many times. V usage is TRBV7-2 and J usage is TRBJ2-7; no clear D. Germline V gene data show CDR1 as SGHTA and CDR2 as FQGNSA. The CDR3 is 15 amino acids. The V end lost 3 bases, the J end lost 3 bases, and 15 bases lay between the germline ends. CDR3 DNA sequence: TGTGCCAGCAGCTTTCCCGAGACGGTGCGCTACGAGCAGTACTTC. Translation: CASSFPETVRYEQYF.

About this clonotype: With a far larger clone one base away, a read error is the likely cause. The CDR3 DNA reads as TGTGCCAGCAGCTTCGACAGCATAAATGAAAAACTGTTTTTT. Its protein product is CASSFDSINEKLFF. The V and J genes are TRBV11-1 and TRBJ1-4; a possible D gene is TRBD1 (5 bases). The V end was cut by 3 bases, the J end by 5 bases, with 10 bases between. Germline loops: CDR1 SGHAT, CDR2 FQDESV (reference sequence). The CDR3 covers 14 residues.